This T cell receptor (beta chain) was recovered during a study of T cell responses to AZD1222 COVID-19 vaccine. About the study: Some second doses came at about 4 weeks and others at about 12 weeks; these were pooled. Study results and limitations: Clonal diversity may have been underestimated, and the donors were mostly white British, with more females than males. Close to half of spike-specific TCRs reportedly recognize unmutated variant regions.

Per the germline V gene, CDR1 is MNHEY and CDR2 is SVGAGI. Trimming at V came to 6 bases and at J to 4 bases, leaving 4 bases not matched to a gene. This CDR3 is built from 14 residues. With regard to this clone: Antigen: not known.

The repertoire was sequenced with immunoSEQ multiplex PCR; TCRdb's copy has only in-frame clones and lacks some. The sample carries 98,000 or so clones, 80% to 90% recorded once. The clonotype comes from an adult in good health. The specimen comprised peripheral blood, sampled on day 0 of AZD1222 vaccination. V is TRBV6-5 and J is TRBJ1-3, with 9 positions matching TRBD1. Here the CDR3 reads CASSPGTGGNTIYF. CDR3 DNA: TGTGCCAGCAGCCCCGGGACAGGGGGAAACACCATATATTTT.